Sequencing of this T cell receptor (beta chain) was carried out in a study of CD8 T cells in ankylosing spondylitis. Study-level findings and limits: CD8+ by phenotype, disease-linked clones were relatively rare in peripheral blood. Reports say disease-linked clones showed up significantly more in matched ankylosing spondylitis synovial fluid. Typical of ankylosing spondylitis blood, it appeared, was a TCR beta motif of eight highly homologous variants.

The germline CDR1 and CDR2 sequences are MNHNS and SASEGT. The V segment lost 4 bases and the J segment 6 bases; nucleotides outside the gene matches: 7. The CDR3 is 16 amino acids. From the 5' RACE reads, TCRdb called clonotypes with MiXCR, one entry per CDR3 protein. Among about 540,000 distinct CDR3 sequences listed, 12% were seen once. Regarding this clonotype: No antigen is known for it.

The sequenced material came from blood, either unsorted or a sorted T cell fraction (not recorded which). The chain is built from TRBV6-1 and TRBJ1-5; 12 bases line up with TRBD1. The clonotype was recovered from a male donor with ankylosing spondylitis. The CDR3 nucleotides read TGTGCCAGCAGTGTGGCCGGGACAGGGGGCTTTCAGCCCCAGCATTTT. This codes for CASSVAGTGGFQPQHF.